This note documents a single T cell receptor beta chain sequence. Its matching antigen is unknown. Method: immunoSEQ multiplex PCR; TCRdb's copy keeps in-frame clones and lacks some. The sample has 150,000 to 200,000 clones; 70% to 90% are singletons. This specimen belongs to a study of T cell responses to AZD1222 COVID-19 vaccine. Points from the study as a whole: The peak T cell response came first, and repertoires were sampled only after it. The donor cohort was predominantly white British with a female majority, and clonal diversity may have been underestimated. Reportedly, nearly half of unique spike TCRs recognized epitopes outside B.1.351/B.1.1.7 mutations.

Germline trimming cut 5 bases from V and 0 bases from J; bases unmatched to any gene: 3. Germline V gene lookup returns CDR1 SGHTA and CDR2 FQGNSA. The length of the CDR3 is 14 residues. The receptor was isolated from an adult who received the AZD1222 COVID-19 vaccine. The chain recombines TRBV7-2 with TRBJ2-5; TRBD1 matches 7 bases. Sequencing used peripheral blood, obtained 28 days after the second AZD1222 dose. The CDR3 DNA reads TGTGCCAGCAGCCAAGACAGGGACCAAGAGACCCAGTACTTC. Protein: CASSQDRDQETQYF.